This T cell receptor (beta chain) was observed in a study of blood T cell repertoires in COVID-19. Whole-study context: The samples span acute and convalescent COVID-19 from the United States, Italy and Spain.

Under the authors' procedure: Amplification of reference gene primers was used by the study to estimate nucleated cell counts. Clones were sequenced by immunoSEQ multiplex PCR, and TCRdb holds only the in-frame ones, with some missing. D and trimming come from the DNA, and the V and J calls and clone size come from that table. The sample consists of some 300,000 clones, around 89% of them appearing once. Residents of about two dozen US areas, aged roughly 18 to 89 years, made up the participants. Clinical history reported by participants formed the basis on which cohorts were assigned. Sequencing was done on a sample of PBMCs or T cells enriched from blood (not recorded which). This clonotype was sampled from a woman between 18 and 30 years old with acute COVID-19.

CDR3: CASSEATGGHEAFF. The CDR3 coding sequence is TGTGCCAGCAGTGAAGCGACAGGGGGCCACGAAGCTTTCTTT. V usage is TRBV6-1 and J usage is TRBJ1-1; 10 bases match TRBD1. The germline V gene has CDR1 MNHNS and CDR2 SASEGT. Trimming removed 0 bases from V and 8 bases from J; junction bases left unmatched: 3. The CDR3 length is 14 residues.